This is a list of T cell receptor beta chains from one sample in a study of blood T cell repertoires in COVID-19. Repertoires were generated with immunoSEQ multiplex PCR, while TCRdb's copy carries only in-frame clones and drops some. The sample comprises over 350,000 clones, roughly 85% of which are singletons, and 1.5% to 2% rests with the top ten. The specimen was PBMCs or T cells enriched from blood (not recorded which). These receptors were obtained from a woman aged 18-29 years with acute COVID-19. CDR3s include the opening cysteine and the closing phenylalanine or tryptophan. D genes are given only for firm matches. Only some rows state a clone size, as once, few, many or a class for expanded clones.

few TRBJ2-2 . TRBV19 CASSIKAPGELFF TGTGCCAGTAGTATCAAAGCCCCCGGGGAGCTGTTTTTT
. TRBJ1-2 TRBD1 TRBV24-1 CATSAPTGDGYTF TGTGCCACCAGTGCCCCAACAGGGGACGGCTACACCTTC
. TRBJ2-1 TRBD2 TRBV9 CASSVAGTSGYNEQFF TGTGCCAGCAGCGTAGCCGGGACTAGCGGCTACAATGAGCAGTTCTTC
. TRBJ2-7 . TRBV7-6 CASSFSERFTYEQYF TGTGCCAGCAGCTTTTCCGAGCGGTTCACCTACGAGCAGTACTTC
. TRBJ2-1 TRBD1 TRBV7-2 CASSSGTGSRNEQFF TGTGCCAGCAGCTCAGGGACAGGGTCTCGCAATGAGCAGTTCTTC
. TRBJ2-3 . TRBV11-2 CASSLAGSTDTQYF TGTGCCAGCAGCTTGGCGGGGAGCACAGATACGCAGTATTTT
. TRBJ2-7 TRBD1 TRBV3-1/TRBV3-2 CASDRGGSYEQYF TGTGCCAGCGACAGGGGGGGGTCCTACGAGCAGTACTTC
. TRBJ1-5 TRBD1 TRBV27 CASSLTPGTASNQPQHF TGTGCCAGCAGTTTAACCCCCGGGACAGCTAGCAATCAGCCCCAGCATTTT
. TRBJ1-2 . TRBV14 CASSQGLLGYTF TGTGCCAGCAGCCAGGGACTTTTAGGCTACACCTTC
once TRBJ2-5 TRBD1 TRBV7-6 CASSPQGAETQYF TGTGCCAGCAGTCCACAGGGGGCAGAGACCCAGTACTTC
. TRBJ1-4 TRBD1 TRBV11-2 CASSTRQGTNEKLFF TGTGCCAGCAGCACGAGACAGGGGACTAATGAAAAACTGTTTTTT
. TRBJ1-1 . TRBV6-5 CASSPENTEAFF TGTGCCAGCAGTCCAGAGAACACTGAAGCTTTCTTT
. TRBJ1-2 . TRBV19 CASSIEGRGRYGYTF TGTGCCAGTAGTATAGAGGGGAGGGGACGCTATGGCTACACCTTC
. TRBJ1-4 . TRBV7-9 CATKKLGEFEKLFF TGTGCCACCAAGAAGCTCGGGGAATTTGAAAAACTGTTTTTT
. TRBJ1-5 . TRBV15 CATSRPSNQPQHF TGTGCCACCAGCAGACCGAGTAATCAGCCCCAGCATTTT
. TRBJ1-1 TRBD1 TRBV7-9 CASSPQGALNTEAFF TGTGCCAGCAGCCCACAGGGGGCGCTGAACACTGAAGCTTTCTTT
. TRBJ1-4 TRBD1 TRBV2 CASKPGQGFEKLFF TGTGCCAGCAAGCCGGGACAGGGCTTTGAAAAACTGTTTTTT
. TRBJ1-2 TRBD1 TRBV27 CASRRTGRVGYGYTF TGTGCCAGCAGACGGACAGGGCGCGTAGGGTATGGCTACACCTTC
. TRBJ2-1 TRBD2 TRBV4-2 CASSQDYTSGYVNEQFF TGTGCCAGCAGCCAAGATTATACTAGCGGGTACGTAAATGAGCAGTTCTTC
. TRBJ1-5 . TRBV27 CASSLLGSVQPQHF TGTGCCAGCAGTTTACTCGGGTCCGTTCAGCCCCAGCATTTT
. TRBJ2-7 TRBD2 TRBV27 CASSLRLAGTYEQYF TGTGCCAGCAGTCTGCGACTAGCGGGAACTTACGAGCAGTACTTC
many TRBJ1-2 TRBD1 TRBV2 CASSILPGGGYTF TGTGCCAGCAGTATTCTTCCAGGGGGCGGCTACACCTTC
. TRBJ1-5 . TRBV12-3/TRBV12-4 CASSSGSNQPQHF TGTGCCAGCAGTTCCGGTAGCAATCAGCCCCAGCATTTT
once TRBJ1-5 . TRBV12-3/TRBV12-4 CASSLREQPQHF TGTGCCAGCAGTTTAAGGGAGCAGCCCCAGCATTTT
. TRBJ2-1 TRBD1 TRBV7-6 CASSPGTEPYNEQFF TGTGCCAGCAGCCCCGGGACAGAACCCTACAATGAGCAGTTCTTC
. TRBJ2-7 . TRBV19 CASTARYSSYEQYF TGTGCCAGTACCGCCCGGTACAGCTCCTACGAGCAGTACTTC
. TRBJ2-1 . TRBV29-1 CSVGGSDEQFF TGCAGCGTTGGAGGTAGCGATGAGCAGTTCTTC
. TRBJ2-1 TRBD2 TRBV5-1 CASSLASGGPNYNEQFF TGCGCCAGCAGCTTGGCTAGCGGGGGGCCAAACTACAATGAGCAGTTCTTC
. TRBJ1-4 TRBD1 TRBV29-1 CSARGHPATNEKLFF TGCAGCGCCAGGGGGCACCCTGCAACTAATGAAAAACTGTTTTTT
. TRBJ2-7 TRBD1 TRBV19 CASSPRTGSSYEQYF TGTGCCAGTAGTCCCAGGACAGGGAGCTCCTACGAGCAGTACTTC
. TRBJ1-2 . TRBV6-5 CASSYSSRSVYTF TGTGCCAGCAGTTACTCGAGTAGGAGTGTGTACACCTTC
. TRBJ1-2 TRBD1 TRBV6-5 CASSSGGQGPYGYTF TGTGCCAGCAGTTCAGGGGGACAGGGGCCCTATGGCTACACCTTC
. TRBJ2-7 TRBD1 TRBV5-1 CASSPGQNTYEQYF TGCGCCAGCAGCCCGGGACAGAACACCTACGAGCAGTACTTC
. TRBJ2-7 TRBD2 TRBV2 CAGGGAISYEQYF TGTGCAGGCGGGGGGGCGATTTCCTACGAGCAGTACTTC
. TRBJ2-5 . TRBV7-7 CASSLSGDVFGTQYF TGTGCCAGCAGCTTGAGCGGCGATGTATTTGGGACCCAGTACTTC
. TRBJ1-4 . TRBV7-9 CASSLSEGRGNEKLFF TGTGCCAGCAGCTTATCTGAGGGTAGGGGGAATGAAAAACTGTTTTTT
many TRBJ2-7 TRBD1 TRBV7-9 CASSSGRTGELYEQYF TGTGCCAGCAGCTCCGGGCGGACAGGGGAACTCTACGAGCAGTACTTC
. TRBJ1-5 . TRBV3-1/TRBV3-2 CASSQTGGQPQHF TGTGCCAGCAGCCAGACGGGGGGTCAGCCCCAGCATTTT
. TRBJ2-5 TRBD1 TRBV3-1/TRBV3-2 CASSVGQEETQYF TGTGCCAGCAGCGTAGGACAGGAAGAGACCCAGTACTTC
. TRBJ2-7 TRBD2 TRBV10-2 CASSGGGLSYEQYF TGCGCCAGCAGTGGGGGGGGTCTCTCCTACGAGCAGTACTTC
few TRBJ2-2 . TRBV7-3 CASSLTQGNTGELFF TGTGCCAGCAGCTTAACACAGGGGAACACCGGGGAGCTGTTTTTT
. TRBJ1-4 . TRBV4-1 CASSQVVRGMQDEKLFF TGCGCCAGCAGCCAAGTTGTTAGGGGAATGCAGGATGAAAAACTGTTTTTT
. TRBJ2-7 . TRBV6-1 CASSESYPELYEQYF TGTGCCAGCAGTGAAAGTTACCCAGAACTATACGAGCAGTACTTC
. TRBJ2-3 TRBD2 TRBV9 CASSVTSGRVTDTQYF TGTGCCAGCAGCGTCACTAGCGGGAGGGTCACAGATACGCAGTATTTT
. TRBJ1-6 TRBD1 TRBV5-1 CASSPGQGASYNSPLHF TGCGCCAGCAGCCCGGGACAGGGGGCTTCCTATAATTCACCCCTCCACTTT
. TRBJ1-2 . TRBV19 CASSRQYFNYGYTF TGTGCCAGTAGCAGACAGTATTTTAACTATGGCTACACCTTC
. TRBJ1-4 TRBD1 TRBV4-1 CASSHGLQGVKEKLFF TGCGCCAGCAGTCATGGGCTCCAGGGGGTTAAGGAAAAACTGTTTTTT
few TRBJ1-4 . TRBV28 CASSFSATNEKLFF TGTGCCAGCAGTTTTAGTGCAACTAATGAAAAACTGTTTTTT
. TRBJ1-1 . TRBV11-3 CASSLWGADTEAFF TGTGCCAGCAGCTTATGGGGCGCGGACACTGAAGCTTTCTTT
. TRBJ1-4 . TRBV10-3 CATADGGKLFF TGTGCCACGGCGGATGGAGGAAAACTGTTTTTT
. TRBJ1-3 . TRBV21-1 CATPGGYSGNTIYF TGTGCCACCCCGGGGGGATACTCTGGAAACACCATATATTTT
once TRBJ2-3 TRBD1 TRBV10-3 CAISGDRDGTDTQYF TGTGCCATCAGTGGGGACAGGGACGGGACAGATACGCAGTATTTT
. TRBJ2-1 TRBD1 TRBV4-2 CASSQVGTGGNEQFF TGTGCCAGCAGCCAAGTCGGGACAGGGGGCAATGAGCAGTTCTTC
. TRBJ1-2 TRBD1 TRBV7-9 CASSLGTSQGAYGYTF TGTGCCAGCAGCTTAGGTACCAGCCAGGGGGCCTATGGCTACACCTTC
. TRBJ2-3 . TRBV29-1 CSVDLRESEDTQYF TGCAGCGTTGATCTTCGGGAGTCAGAAGATACGCAGTATTTT